This section outlines one TCR beta chain sequence together with its context. This sample is part of a study of blood T cell repertoires in COVID-19. TCRdb keeps only in-frame clones here, not all; method: immunoSEQ multiplex PCR. Among over 250,000 clones, about 89% were seen once, and the ten largest hold 2% to 3%. Sequenced input: peripheral blood. The receptor's source is a woman between 50 and 59 years old with acute or convalescent COVID-19.

The chain's CDR3 is CSASWQFYEQYF. CDR3 DNA: TGCAGTGCTAGTTGGCAGTTCTACGAGCAGTACTTC. The chain recombines TRBV20-1 with TRBJ2-7; no reliable D call. Germline V gene data show CDR1 as DFQATT and CDR2 as SNEGSKA (reference sequence). The CDR3 is 12 amino acids. V was pared by 3 bases and J by 3 bases, with 9 bases between.